The rows below give T cell receptor beta chains drawn from one sample of a study of T cells in Graves' hyperthyroidism and ophthalmopathy. Using its own MiXCR run on the multiplex PCR reads, TCRdb lists one record per CDR3 protein. The table lists tens of thousands of distinct CDR3 sequences, about 50% of them singletons, with about 3.3% in the top ten. Sequencing was performed on blood. These receptors were obtained from an older woman with Graves' ophthalmopathy. The CDR3 runs from the conserved cysteine through the conserved F or W. Each record gives: clone size, D gene, V gene, J gene, CDR3 protein, CDR3 DNA. D genes are given only for firm matches. Size tells how often a clone was seen (once, few, many) or the class of an expanded clone, and some rows leave it out.

>-|-|TRBV24-1|TRBJ2-3
CATSPSSTDTQYF
TGTGCCACCAGTCCCTCTAGCACAGATACGCAGTATTTT
>-|TRBD1|TRBV20-1|TRBJ2-5
CSASGTVQETQYF
TGCAGCGCCTCCGGGACAGTCCAAGAGACCCAGTACTTC
>few|-|TRBV24-1|TRBJ1-5
CATSARGSSNQPQHF
TGTGCCACCAGCGCGCGAGGCAGTAGCAATCAGCCCCAGCATTTT
>-|-|TRBV7-9|TRBJ2-6
CASSLGGPGGGPLDVLTF
TGTGCCAGCAGCTTAGGAGGTCCAGGAGGGGGCCCTTTAGATGTCCTGACTTTC
>-|-|TRBV7-8|TRBJ1-5
CASSRGGGQLSNQPQHF
TGTGCCAGCAGTCGCGGAGGCGGACAGCTAAGCAATCAGCCCCAGCATTTT
>many|-|TRBV10-1|TRBJ2-5
CASSEGPETTQYF
TGCGCCAGCAGTGAGGGACCAGAGACCACCCAGTACTTC
>medium-sized|TRBD2|TRBV25-1|TRBJ2-2
CASSEGGDVGELFF
TGTGCCAGCAGTGAAGGGGGGGATGTCGGGGAGCTGTTTTTT
>-|TRBD1|TRBV2|TRBJ1-2
CASSEARYVDRGRNGYTF
TGTGCCAGCAGTGAAGCGCGCTACGTAGACAGGGGGAGAAATGGCTACACCTTC
>many|TRBD1|TRBV10-3|TRBJ2-5
CAISENRGGETQYF
TGTGCCATCAGTGAAAACAGGGGTGGGGAGACCCAGTACTTC
>-|-|TRBV6-1|TRBJ2-7
CASREYEQYF
TGTGCCAGCAGGGAATACGAGCAGTACTTC
>-|TRBD1|TRBV7-2|TRBJ2-2
CASSQGQGGTGELFF
TGTGCCAGCAGCCAGGGACAGGGCGGCACCGGGGAGCTGTTTTTT
>-|-|TRBV2|TRBJ2-5
CASSESRGNWEETQYF
TGTGCCAGCAGTGAAAGTCGGGGGAACTGGGAAGAGACCCAGTACTTC
>-|TRBD1|TRBV20-1|TRBJ2-1
CSARIGQGSNSYNEQFF
TGCAGTGCTAGAATAGGACAGGGATCAAACTCCTACAATGAGCAGTTCTTC
>many|-|TRBV5-1|TRBJ1-2
CASSLALGPYGYTF
TGCGCCAGCAGCTTGGCCCTGGGACCCTATGGCTACACCTTC
>-|-|TRBV7-6|TRBJ1-2
CASSPGRNVYGYTF
TGTGCCAGCAGCCCCGGCAGGAACGTCTATGGCTACACCTTC
>-|-|TRBV19|TRBJ2-7
CASSPTVGFYEQYF
TGTGCCAGTAGTCCCACGGTGGGCTTCTACGAGCAGTACTTC
>many|-|TRBV11-2|TRBJ2-2
CASSLAGSGTGELFF
TGTGCCAGCAGCCTCGCGGGATCGGGCACCGGGGAGCTGTTTTTT
>many|-|TRBV3-1|TRBJ2-5
CASSQMTGGETQYF
TGTGCCAGCAGCCAAATGACGGGCGGGGAGACCCAGTACTTC
>once|TRBD2|TRBV20-1|TRBJ2-1
CSAIASGRGTDTQFF
TGCAGTGCTATAGCTAGCGGGAGAGGGACAGATACGCAGTTCTTC
>many|TRBD2|TRBV5-4|TRBJ2-1
CASSLGLAGNNEQFF
TGTGCCAGCAGCTTGGGTCTAGCGGGGAACAATGAGCAGTTCTTC
>-|TRBD1|TRBV19|TRBJ2-7
CASRSRTGGYEQYF
TGTGCCAGTAGGAGCAGGACAGGGGGCTACGAGCAGTACTTC
>-|-|TRBV24-1|TRBJ2-1
CATIQGRQYNEQFF
TGTGCCACCATACAGGGTAGGCAGTACAATGAGCAGTTCTTC
>many|TRBD2|TRBV12-3/TRBV12-4|TRBJ2-2
CASSWGTSGAAGELFF
TGTGCCAGCAGCTGGGGGACTAGCGGGGCAGCCGGGGAGCTGTTTTTT
>many|-|TRBV10-2|TRBJ2-5
CASSEVLAVIQETQYF
TGCGCCAGCAGTGAGGTGTTAGCGGTAATTCAAGAGACCCAGTACTTC
>-|-|TRBV18|TRBJ1-4
CASSLQNDEKLFF
TGTGCCAGCTCACTACAGAACGATGAAAAACTGTTTTTT
>medium-sized|TRBD1|TRBV29-1|TRBJ1-4
CSVAGGADEKLFF
TGCAGCGTTGCAGGGGGCGCGGATGAAAAACTGTTTTTT
>-|-|TRBV20-1|TRBJ1-5
CSARVGTSGTQHF
TGCAGTGCTAGAGTGGGGACTAGCGGGACCCAGCATTTT
>once|-|TRBV9|TRBJ2-3
CASSVDGSTQYF
TGTGCCAGCAGCGTAGACGGTTCTACGCAGTATTTT
>-|TRBD2|TRBV20-1|TRBJ2-7
CSAPPLLAGANSYEQYF
TGCAGTGCTCCCCCCTTACTAGCGGGGGCCAACTCCTACGAGCAGTACTTC
>-|TRBD1|TRBV7-2|TRBJ2-7
CASSLTTGTGGYEQYF
TGTGCCAGCAGCTTGACTACCGGGACAGGGGGCTACGAGCAGTACTTC
>medium-sized|-|TRBV10-1|TRBJ1-1
CASSESANTEAFF
TGCGCCAGCAGTGAGTCGGCGAACACTGAAGCTTTCTTT
>many|-|TRBV4-3|TRBJ2-5
CASSQGGGHETQYF
TGCGCCAGCAGCCAAGGCGGGGGCCATGAGACCCAGTACTTC
>-|-|TRBV24-1|TRBJ2-1
CATSESTIPYNEQFF
TGTGCCACCAGTGAGAGTACGATACCCTACAATGAGCAGTTCTTC
>-|-|TRBV5-5|TRBJ1-5
CASSFYASSNQPQHF
TGTGCCAGCAGCTTCTATGCCTCTAGCAATCAGCCCCAGCATTTT
>-|-|TRBV9|TRBJ2-7
CASSVAAGMTYEQYF
TGTGCCAGCAGCGTAGCGGCAGGGATGACCTACGAGCAGTACTTC
>-|-|TRBV5-6|TRBJ1-2
CASGSIGGACGYTF
TGTGCCAGCGGATCAATCGGGGGGGCTTGTGGCTACACCTTC
>many|-|TRBV5-6|TRBJ2-1
CASSLWGGRLTIEQFF
TGTGCCAGCAGCTTGTGGGGGGGCCGTCTTACAATTGAGCAGTTCTTC
>-|TRBD1|TRBV7-9|TRBJ2-1
CASSLGPGQGHNEQFF
TGTGCCAGCAGCTTAGGCCCCGGACAGGGACACAATGAGCAGTTCTTC
>many|TRBD1|TRBV3-1|TRBJ2-7
CASSQFPGTGNEQYF
TGTGCCAGCAGCCAATTTCCCGGGACAGGGAACGAGCAGTACTTC
>once|-|TRBV10-3|TRBJ2-5
CAISEGGTVETQYF
TGTGCCATCAGCGAAGGCGGGACGGTAGAGACCCAGTACTTC
>many|TRBD2|TRBV10-1|TRBJ2-1
CASSESVSGMGNEQFF
TGCGCCAGCAGTGAGTCGGTTAGCGGGATGGGCAATGAGCAGTTCTTC
>-|TRBD1|TRBV5-4|TRBJ1-5
CASSLGGQGYEHF
TGTGCCAGCAGCTTGGGGGGACAGGGCTACGAGCATTTT
>-|-|TRBV20-1|TRBJ1-2
CSARVGRNGYTF
TGCAGTGCTAGAGTTGGGAGAAATGGCTACACCTTC
>-|TRBD2|TRBV10-1|TRBJ2-7
CARGRAHEQYF
TGCGCGCGCGGGAGGGCCCACGAGCAGTACTTC
>-|-|TRBV11-1|TRBJ1-2
CASSPQVQGNYGYTF
TGTGCCAGCAGCCCACAGGTGCAGGGGAACTATGGCTACACCTTC
>-|-|TRBV19|TRBJ2-3
CAGSESWGGTETQYF
TGTGCCGGTAGTGAGTCTTGGGGCGGCACAGAAACGCAGTATTTT
>many|-|TRBV7-2|TRBJ2-7
CASSLDRSYEQYF
TGTGCCAGCAGCTTAGACAGATCCTACGAGCAGTACTTC
>many|-|TRBV29-1|TRBJ2-3
CSVEDRTGRSPDTQYF
TGCAGCGTTGAAGATAGAACAGGGAGAAGTCCAGATACGCAGTATTTT
>-|-|TRBV19|TRBJ2-3
CASSIPGAGDTQYF
TGTGCCAGTAGTATTCCCGGGGCCGGAGATACGCAGTATTTT
>few|-|TRBV15|TRBJ2-3
CATRQRTDTQYF
TGTGCCACCAGACAGCGGACAGATACGCAGTATTTT
>many|TRBD2|TRBV7-2|TRBJ2-2
CASSNRRGGTGELFF
TGTGCCAGCAGCAACAGGCGGGGGGGCACCGGGGAGCTGTTTTTT
>-|-|TRBV6-1|TRBJ1-4
CASSTRIVATSEKLFF
TGTGCCAGCAGTACCCGAATCGTGGCGACTAGTGAAAAACTGTTTTTT
>few|-|TRBV28|TRBJ2-3
CASRDAAGTTDTQYF
TGTGCCAGCAGGGATGCGGCGGGGACCACAGATACGCAGTATTTT
>many|TRBD1|TRBV7-2|TRBJ1-2
CASSPGTGGYTF
TGTGCCAGCAGCCCGGGGACAGGGGGCTACACCTTC
>many|-|TRBV2|TRBJ1-4
CASKGGVNEKLFF
TGTGCCAGCAAGGGAGGGGTTAATGAAAAACTGTTTTTT
>-|-|TRBV7-2|TRBJ2-7
CASSLDLGREQYF
TGTGCCAGCAGCTTAGATCTGGGGCGGGAGCAGTACTTC
>many|TRBD2|TRBV10-2|TRBJ2-2
CASSGPLLAGGPNVVGELFF
TGCGCCAGCTCCGGCCCCCTACTAGCGGGGGGGCCAAATGTAGTCGGGGAGCTGTTTTTT
>-|TRBD1|TRBV7-8|TRBJ2-1
CASSPRGQQFF
TGTGCCAGCAGCCCCAGGGGGCAGCAGTTCTTC
>many|-|TRBV19|TRBJ1-3
CASSVNGNSGNTIYF
TGTGCCAGTAGTGTAAACGGCAACTCTGGAAACACCATATATTTT
>-|-|TRBV20-1|TRBJ2-7
CSAEEEAPYEQYF
TGCAGTGCCGAGGAGGAGGCCCCCTACGAGCAGTACTTC